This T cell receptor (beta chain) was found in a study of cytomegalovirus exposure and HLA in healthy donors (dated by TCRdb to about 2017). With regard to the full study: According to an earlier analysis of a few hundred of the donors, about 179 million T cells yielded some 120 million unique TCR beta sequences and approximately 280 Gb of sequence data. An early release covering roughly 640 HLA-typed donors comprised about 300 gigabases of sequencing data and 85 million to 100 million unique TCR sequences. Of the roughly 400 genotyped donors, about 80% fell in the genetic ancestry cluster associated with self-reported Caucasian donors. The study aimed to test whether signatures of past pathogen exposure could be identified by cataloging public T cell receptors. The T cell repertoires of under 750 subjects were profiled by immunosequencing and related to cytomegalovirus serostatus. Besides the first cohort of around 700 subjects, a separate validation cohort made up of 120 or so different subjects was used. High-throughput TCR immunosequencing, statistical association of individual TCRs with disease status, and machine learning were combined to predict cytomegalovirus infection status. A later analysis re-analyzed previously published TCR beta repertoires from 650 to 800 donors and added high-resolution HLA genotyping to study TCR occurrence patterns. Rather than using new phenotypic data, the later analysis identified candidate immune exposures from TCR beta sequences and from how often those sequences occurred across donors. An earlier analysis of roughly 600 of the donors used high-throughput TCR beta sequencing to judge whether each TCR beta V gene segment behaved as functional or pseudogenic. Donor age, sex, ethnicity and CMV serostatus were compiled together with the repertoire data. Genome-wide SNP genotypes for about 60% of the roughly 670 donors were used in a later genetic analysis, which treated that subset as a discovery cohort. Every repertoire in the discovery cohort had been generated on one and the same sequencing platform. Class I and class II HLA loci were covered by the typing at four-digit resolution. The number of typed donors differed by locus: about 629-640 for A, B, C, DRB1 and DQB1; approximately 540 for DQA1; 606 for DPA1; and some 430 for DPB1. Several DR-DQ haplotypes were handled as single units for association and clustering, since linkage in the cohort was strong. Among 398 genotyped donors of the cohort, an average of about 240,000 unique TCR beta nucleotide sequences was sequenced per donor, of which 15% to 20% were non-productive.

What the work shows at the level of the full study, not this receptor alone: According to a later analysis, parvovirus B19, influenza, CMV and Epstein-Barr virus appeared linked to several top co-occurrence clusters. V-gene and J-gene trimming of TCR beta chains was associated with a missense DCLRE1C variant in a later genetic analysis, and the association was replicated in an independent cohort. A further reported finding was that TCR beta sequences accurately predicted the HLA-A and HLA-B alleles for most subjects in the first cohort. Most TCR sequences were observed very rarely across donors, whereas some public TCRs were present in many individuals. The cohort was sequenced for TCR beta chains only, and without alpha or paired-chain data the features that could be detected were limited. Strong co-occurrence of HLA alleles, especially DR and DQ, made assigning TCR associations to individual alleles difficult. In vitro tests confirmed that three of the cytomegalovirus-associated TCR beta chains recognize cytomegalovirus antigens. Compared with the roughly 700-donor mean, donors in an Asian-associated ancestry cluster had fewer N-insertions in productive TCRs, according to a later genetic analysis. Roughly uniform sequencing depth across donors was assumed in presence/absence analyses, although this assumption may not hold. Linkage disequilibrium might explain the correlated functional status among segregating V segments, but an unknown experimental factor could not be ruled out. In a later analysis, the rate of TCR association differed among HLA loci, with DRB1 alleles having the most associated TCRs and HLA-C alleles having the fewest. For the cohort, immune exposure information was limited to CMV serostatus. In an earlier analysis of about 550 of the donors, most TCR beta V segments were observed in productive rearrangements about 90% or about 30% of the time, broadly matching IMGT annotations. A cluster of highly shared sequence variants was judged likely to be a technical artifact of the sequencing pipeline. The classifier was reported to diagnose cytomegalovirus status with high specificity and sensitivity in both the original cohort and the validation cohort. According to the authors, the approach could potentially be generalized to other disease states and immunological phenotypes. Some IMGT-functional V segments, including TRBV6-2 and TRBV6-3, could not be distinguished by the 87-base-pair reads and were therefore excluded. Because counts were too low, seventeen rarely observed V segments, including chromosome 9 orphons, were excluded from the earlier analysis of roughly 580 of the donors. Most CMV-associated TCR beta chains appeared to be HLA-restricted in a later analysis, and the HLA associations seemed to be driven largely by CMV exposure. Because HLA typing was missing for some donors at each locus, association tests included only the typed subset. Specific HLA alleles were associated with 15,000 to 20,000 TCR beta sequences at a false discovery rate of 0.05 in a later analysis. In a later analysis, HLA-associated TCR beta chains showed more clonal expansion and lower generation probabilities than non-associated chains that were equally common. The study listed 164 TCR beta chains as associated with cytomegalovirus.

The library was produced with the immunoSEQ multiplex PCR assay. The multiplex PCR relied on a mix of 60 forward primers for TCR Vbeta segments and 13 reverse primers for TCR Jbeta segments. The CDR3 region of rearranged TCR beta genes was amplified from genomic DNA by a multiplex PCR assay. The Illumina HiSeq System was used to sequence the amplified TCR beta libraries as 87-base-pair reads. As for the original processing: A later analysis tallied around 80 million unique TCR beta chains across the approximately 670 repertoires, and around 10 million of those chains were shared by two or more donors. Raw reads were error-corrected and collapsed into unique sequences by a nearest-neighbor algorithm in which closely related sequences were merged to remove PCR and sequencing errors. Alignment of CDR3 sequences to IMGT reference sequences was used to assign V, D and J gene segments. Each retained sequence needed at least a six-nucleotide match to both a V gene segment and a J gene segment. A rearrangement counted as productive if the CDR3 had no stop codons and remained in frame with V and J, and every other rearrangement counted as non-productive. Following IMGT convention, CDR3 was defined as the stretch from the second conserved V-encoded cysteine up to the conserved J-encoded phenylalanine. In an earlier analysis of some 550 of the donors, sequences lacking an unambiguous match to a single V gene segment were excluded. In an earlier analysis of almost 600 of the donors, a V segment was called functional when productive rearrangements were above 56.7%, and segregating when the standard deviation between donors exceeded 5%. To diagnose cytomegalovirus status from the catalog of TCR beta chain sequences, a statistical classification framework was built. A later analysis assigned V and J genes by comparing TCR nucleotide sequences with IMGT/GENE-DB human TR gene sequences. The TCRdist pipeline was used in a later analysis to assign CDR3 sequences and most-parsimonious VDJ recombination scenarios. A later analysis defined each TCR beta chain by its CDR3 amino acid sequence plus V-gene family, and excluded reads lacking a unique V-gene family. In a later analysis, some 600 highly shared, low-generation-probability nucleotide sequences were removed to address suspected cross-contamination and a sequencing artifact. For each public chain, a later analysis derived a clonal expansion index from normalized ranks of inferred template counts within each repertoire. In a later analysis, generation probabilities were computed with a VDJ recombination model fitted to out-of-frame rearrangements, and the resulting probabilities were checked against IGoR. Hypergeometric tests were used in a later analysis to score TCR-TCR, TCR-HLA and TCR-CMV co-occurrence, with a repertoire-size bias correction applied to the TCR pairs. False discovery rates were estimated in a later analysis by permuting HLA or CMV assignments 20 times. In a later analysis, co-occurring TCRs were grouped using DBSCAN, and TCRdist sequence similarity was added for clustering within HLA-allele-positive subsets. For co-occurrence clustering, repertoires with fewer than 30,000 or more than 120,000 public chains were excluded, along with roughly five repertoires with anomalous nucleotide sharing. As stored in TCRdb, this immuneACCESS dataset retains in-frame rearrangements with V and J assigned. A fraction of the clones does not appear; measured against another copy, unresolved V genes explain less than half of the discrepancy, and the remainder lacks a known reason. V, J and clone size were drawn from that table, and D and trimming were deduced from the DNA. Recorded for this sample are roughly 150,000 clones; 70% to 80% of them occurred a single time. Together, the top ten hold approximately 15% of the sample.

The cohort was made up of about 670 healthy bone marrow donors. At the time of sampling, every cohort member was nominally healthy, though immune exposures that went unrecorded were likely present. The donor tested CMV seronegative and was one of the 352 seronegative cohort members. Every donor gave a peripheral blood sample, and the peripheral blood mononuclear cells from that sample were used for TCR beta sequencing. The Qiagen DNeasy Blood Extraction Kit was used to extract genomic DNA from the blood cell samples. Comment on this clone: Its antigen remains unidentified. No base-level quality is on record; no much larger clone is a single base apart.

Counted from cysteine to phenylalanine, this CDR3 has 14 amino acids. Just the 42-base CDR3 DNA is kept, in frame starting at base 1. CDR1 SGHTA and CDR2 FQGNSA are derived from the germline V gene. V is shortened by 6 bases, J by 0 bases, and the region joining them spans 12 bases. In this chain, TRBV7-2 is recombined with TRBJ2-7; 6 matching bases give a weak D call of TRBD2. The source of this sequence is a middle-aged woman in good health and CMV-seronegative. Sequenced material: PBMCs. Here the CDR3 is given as CASRSGGDSYEQYF. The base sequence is TGTGCCAGCAGGAGTGGCGGGGACTCCTACGAGCAGTACTTC.